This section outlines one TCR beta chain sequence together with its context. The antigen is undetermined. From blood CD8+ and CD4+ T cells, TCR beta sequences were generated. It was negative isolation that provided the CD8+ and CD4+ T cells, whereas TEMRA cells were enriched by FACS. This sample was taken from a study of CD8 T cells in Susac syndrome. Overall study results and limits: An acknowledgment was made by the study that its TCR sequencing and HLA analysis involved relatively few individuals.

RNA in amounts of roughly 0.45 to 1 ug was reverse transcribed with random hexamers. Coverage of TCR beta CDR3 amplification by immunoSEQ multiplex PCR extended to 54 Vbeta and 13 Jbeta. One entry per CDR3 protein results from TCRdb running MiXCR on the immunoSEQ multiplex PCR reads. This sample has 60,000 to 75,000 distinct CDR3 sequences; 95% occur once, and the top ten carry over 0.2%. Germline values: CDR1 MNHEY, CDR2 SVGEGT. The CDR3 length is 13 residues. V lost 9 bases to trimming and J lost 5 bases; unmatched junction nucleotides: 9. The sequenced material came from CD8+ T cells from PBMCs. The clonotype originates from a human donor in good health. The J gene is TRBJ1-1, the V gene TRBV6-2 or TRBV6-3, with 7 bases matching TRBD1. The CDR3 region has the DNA TGTGCCAGTTTACAGGGGATTTGGACTGAAGCTTTCTTT. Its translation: CASLQGIWTEAFF.